The rows below give T cell receptor beta chains drawn from one sample of a study of response to subunit inactivated influenza vaccine. TCRdb independently ran MiXCR on the RT-PCR reads; one entry per CDR3 protein. The data hold 650,000 to 800,000 distinct CDR3 sequences, with approximately 15% observed a single time. Material: PBMCs from blood, obtained 14 to 15 days before vaccination. These receptors all come from a man aged 50 to 60 who received an inactivated influenza vaccine. Each CDR3 is given with its conserved first and last residue. D genes are given only for firm matches. The size entry is marked missing in some rows and otherwise reads once, few, many or a size class.

>TRBV6-1|TRBJ2-7|.|.
CASSRHRTNYEQYF
TGTGCCAGCAGTCGCCATCGGACTAACTACGAGCAGTACTTC
>TRBV19|TRBJ1-6|.|TRBD1
CASSEPQSTGGGSPLHF
TGTGCCAGTAGTGAACCCCAATCGACAGGGGGTGGCTCACCCCTCCACTTT
>TRBV29-1|TRBJ2-2|.|.
CSVEDLGGLRTGELFF
TGCAGCGTTGAAGATCTTGGGGGCTTAAGAACCGGGGAGCTGTTTTTT
>TRBV2|TRBJ1-4|once|.
CASSEFRPGTNEKLFF
TGTGCCAGCAGTGAATTTCGGCCAGGGACTAATGAAAAACTGTTTTTT
>TRBV28|TRBJ2-3|.|TRBD1
CASSPPWTGETDTQYF
TGTGCCAGCAGTCCCCCTTGGACAGGGGAAACAGATACGCAGTATTTT
>TRBV20-1|TRBJ2-1|.|TRBD2
CSAREGTTYNEQFF
TGCAGTGCTAGAGAAGGGACTACCTACAATGAGCAGTTCTTC
>TRBV7-9|TRBJ1-1|.|.
CASSLLEAFF
TGTGCCAGCAGCTTACTGGAAGCTTTCTTT
>TRBV5-1|TRBJ2-7|.|.
CASSMELAGSEQYF
TGCGCCAGCAGCATGGAGCTCGCGGGCAGCGAGCAGTACTTC
>TRBV11-2|TRBJ1-1|.|.
CASSLFWGDTEAFF
TGTGCCAGCAGCTTGTTTTGGGGCGACACTGAAGCTTTCTTT
>TRBV12-3/TRBV12-4|TRBJ1-6|few|.
CASSLRIRSPLHF
TGTGCCAGCAGTCTCAGGATTAGGTCACCCCTCCACTTT
>TRBV18|TRBJ2-7|many|.
CASSPSGDEQYF
TGTGCCAGCTCACCTTCAGGGGACGAGCAGTACTTC
>TRBV7-2|TRBJ2-2|once|.
CASNGQSSTGELFF
TGTGCCAGCAACGGGCAGTCTAGCACCGGGGAGCTGTTTTTT
>TRBV28|TRBJ2-7|few|.
CASSHMWRSRYEQYF
TGTGCCAGCAGCCATATGTGGAGGAGCCGCTACGAGCAGTACTTC
>TRBV28|TRBJ2-1|few|TRBD2
CASSLGLAGGVIEQFF
TGTGCCAGCAGTTTAGGACTAGCGGGAGGAGTGATTGAGCAGTTCTTC
>TRBV12-5|TRBJ2-1|.|TRBD2
CASGLPGGREEYNEQFF
TGTGCTAGTGGTTTGCCGGGGGGGCGGGAGGAATACAATGAGCAGTTCTTC
>TRBV7-3|TRBJ2-1|.|TRBD2
CASSLTGGPIYNEQFF
TGTGCCAGCAGCTTAACGGGAGGGCCGATCTACAATGAGCAGTTCTTC
>TRBV12-5|TRBJ2-7|few|.
CASVQPPYEQYF
TGTGCTAGCGTCCAGCCACCATACGAGCAGTACTTC
>TRBV5-1|TRBJ2-3|few|.
CASSSRGGGSDTQYF
TGCGCCAGCAGCTCGAGGGGGGGGGGCTCAGATACGCAGTATTTT
>TRBV11-2|TRBJ1-1|.|.
CASSFSLPWRQLNTEAFF
TGTGCCAGCAGCTTCTCCTTACCCTGGAGGCAACTGAACACTGAAGCTTTCTTT
>TRBV2|TRBJ2-3|.|TRBD2
CASRPGTSSTDTQYF
TGTGCCAGCCGCCCCGGGACTAGCTCAACAGATACGCAGTATTTT
>TRBV28|TRBJ1-6|few|TRBD1
CASSLLDRNNSPLHF
TGTGCCAGCAGTTTATTGGACAGGAATAATTCACCCCTCCACTTT
>TRBV18|TRBJ1-2|once|TRBD1
CASSPSTGVANYGYTF
TGTGCCAGCTCACCATCGACAGGGGTAGCTAACTATGGCTACACCTTC
>TRBV15|TRBJ1-3|few|.
CATSDKEDKSSGNTIYF
TGTGCCACCAGCGACAAAGAGGACAAGTCCTCTGGAAACACCATATATTTT
>TRBV7-2|TRBJ1-1|many|.
CASSLAQMNTEAFF
TGTGCCAGCAGCTTAGCTCAGATGAACACTGAAGCTTTCTTT
>TRBV20-1|TRBJ2-3|few|TRBD1
CSARDVTGQDSTDTQYF
TGCAGTGCTAGAGATGTAACGGGACAGGACAGCACAGATACGCAGTATTTT
>TRBV5-5|TRBJ1-2|few|.
CASNGLNYGYTF
TGTGCCAGTAATGGACTGAACTATGGCTACACCTTC
>TRBV5-6|TRBJ1-1|.|.
CASTPGGGTEAFF
TGTGCCAGCACCCCTGGAGGGGGGACTGAAGCTTTCTTT
>TRBV12-3/TRBV12-4|TRBJ2-1|.|.
CASIRDGVSGYNEQFF
TGTGCCAGCATCCGAGACGGGGTCTCGGGCTACAATGAGCAGTTCTTC
>TRBV4-3|TRBJ2-2|.|.
CASSQDWGSTGELFF
TGCGCCAGCAGCCAAGATTGGGGTAGCACCGGGGAGCTGTTTTTT
>TRBV12-3/TRBV12-4|TRBJ1-1|.|.
CASSFRGGALNTEAFF
TGTGCCAGCAGTTTTCGTGGAGGGGCCCTGAACACTGAAGCTTTCTTT
>TRBV5-1|TRBJ2-7|.|.
CASSLHNTGINEQYF
TGCGCCAGCAGCTTGCACAACACAGGGATTAACGAGCAGTACTTC
>TRBV6-6|TRBJ1-2|few|TRBD1
CASSITGESGYTF
TGTGCCAGCAGCATAACAGGGGAGAGTGGCTACACCTTC
>TRBV7-2|TRBJ2-5|many|TRBD2
CASVRASGVQETQYF
TGTGCCAGCGTCCGGGCTAGCGGGGTTCAAGAGACCCAGTACTTC
>TRBV7-9|TRBJ1-1|.|.
CASSLQAMNTEAFF
TGTGCCAGCAGCTTACAGGCGATGAACACTGAAGCTTTCTTT
>TRBV7-2|TRBJ2-1|.|.
CASSLGAKNNEQFF
TGTGCCAGCAGCTTAGGTGCTAAAAACAATGAGCAGTTCTTC
>TRBV12-3/TRBV12-4|TRBJ2-1|.|.
CASSYGQSAQFF
TGTGCCAGCAGTTACGGACAGTCGGCGCAGTTCTTC
>TRBV6-1|TRBJ1-2|.|.
CASSASRANYGYTF
TGTGCCAGCAGTGCCAGCAGGGCTAACTATGGCTACACCTTC
>TRBV7-9|TRBJ2-3|.|.
CASLGGSTDSDTQYF
TGTGCCAGCCTAGGGGGGAGTACCGACTCAGATACGCAGTATTTT
>TRBV15|TRBJ1-4|.|.
CATSRSPGQGREKLFF
TGTGCCACCAGTAGAAGTCCGGGGCAGGGGCGCGAAAAACTGTTTTTT
>TRBV6-1|TRBJ2-7|.|.
CASSPTWDPSSYEQYF
TGTGCCAGCAGTCCCACATGGGACCCCTCATCGTACGAGCAGTACTTC
>TRBV7-2|TRBJ2-5|few|.
CASSLESAQETQYF
TGTGCCAGCAGCTTAGAATCAGCACAAGAGACCCAGTACTTC